This T cell receptor (beta chain) comes out of a study of blood T cell repertoires in COVID-19. Study in general: Specimens from acute and convalescent COVID-19 originated in the United States, Italy and Spain.

The CDR3 runs 15 residues. The V segment lost 5 bases and the J segment 1 base; nucleotides outside the gene matches: 6. Germline values: CDR1 MGHRA, CDR2 YSYEKL. A single count supports this clone. TCRdb's table, derived via immunoSEQ multiplex PCR, lists solely in-frame clones and lacks some. The data show over 90,000 clones, approximately 84% seen once. This clonotype originated in a human donor in a cohort sampled during active COVID-19. The chain employs TRBV4-1 and TRBJ2-7; 9 bases match TRBD1. The sequencing sample was made of peripheral blood. DNA for the CDR3: TGCGCCAGCAGCTACCGGGACAGGGAATCCTACGAGCAGTACTTC. Amino acids: CASSYRDRESYEQYF.